One sample yielded the 24 T cell receptor beta chains listed below, sequenced in a study of blood T cells in healthy people across ages. For the second PCR, which ran for 7 to 11 cycles, a sample-barcoded 5' primer and a J-beta primer mix were used. MiXCR was run by TCRdb on the 5' RACE reads, yielding one entry per CDR3 protein. The sample shows about 720,000 distinct CDR3 sequences, approximately 25% of them seen only once. The sample also formed part of further work on T cells of mothers and their children.

The sample taken for sequencing was blood. These receptors were taken from a boy aged 10-17 years in good health.

The CDR3 is CASSLEGNLPMNTEAFF. The DNA for the CDR3 is TGCGCCAGCAGCTTGGAAGGGAATCTGCCTATGAACACTGAAGCTTTCTTT. V and J are TRBV5-1 and TRBJ1-1; D not resolved. Trimming pared 0 bases from V and 0 bases from J, leaving 15 bases between. Germline V gives CDR1 SGHRS, CDR2 YFSETQ. The CDR3 runs to 17 residues.

The chain carries TRBV27 and TRBJ1-1; D is undetermined. V gave up 8 bases and J gave up 0 bases, with 16 bases separating them. In germline, CDR1 is MNHEY, CDR2 SMNVEV (reference sequence). The CDR3 length is 15 residues. CDR3 loop: CASQLGGSLNTEAFF. CDR3 nucleotides: TGTGCCAGCCAACTAGGAGGCAGCTTGAACACTGAAGCTTTCTTT.

This clonotype has just a few counts. The chain has TRBV7-4 and TRBJ1-4, with D unclear. CDR3 length equals 15 residues. CDR1 and CDR2 from the germline V gene are SGHVT and SQSDAQ. V was trimmed by 1 base and J by 8 bases, leaving 14 bases between them. CDR3 nucleotides: TGTGCCAGCAGCTTAGAGCCAGGTTTGGGGGAAAAACTGTTTTTT. Its protein product is CASSLEPGLGEKLFF.

The V call is TRBV6-5, the J call TRBJ2-5; D is uncertain. The J call may be faulty, since TRBJ2-7 better matches the DNA end. Germline loops: CDR1 MNHEY, CDR2 SVGAGI. This CDR3 has 14 amino acids. This chain's CDR3 is CASSYGGSVYEQYF. The CDR3 region has the DNA TGTGCCAGCAGTTACGGTGGGTCCGTCTACGAGCAGTACTTC.

The rearrangement links TRBV13 to TRBJ2-7, with D perhaps matching TRBD2 (6 bases). The CDR3 totals 13 residues. V was clipped by 3 bases and J by 6 bases, with 12 bases between them. Germline V CDR1 and CDR2: PRHDT, FYEKMQ (reference sequence). The CDR3 here is CASSLTRTSEQYF. The DNA of the CDR3 is TGTGCCAGCAGCTTGACTAGAACCTCCGAGCAGTACTTC.

The rearrangement joins TRBV27 to TRBJ1-1; TRBD1 is a possible D gene (6 bases). The CDR3 sequence is 14 residues long. Germline V lookup: CDR1 MNHEY, CDR2 SMNVEV (reference sequence). The V end lost 4 bases, the J end lost 4 bases, and 13 bases lay between the germline ends. The CDR3 is CASSSGALRTEAFF. As DNA, the CDR3 is TGTGCCAGCAGTTCAGGGGCGTTACGCACTGAAGCTTTCTTT.

This clonotype was counted a few times. This chain joins TRBV6-2 or TRBV6-3 and TRBJ2-1; TRBD2 agrees at 8 bases. V lost 5 bases, J lost 6 bases, and 3 bases stayed unmatched. CDR1 and CDR2 (germline): MNHEY, SVGEGT. The CDR3 has 13 amino acids. The chain's CDR3 is CASSGGLGNEQFF. The CDR3 nucleotides read TGTGCCAGCAGTGGGGGACTAGGCAATGAGCAGTTCTTC.

This clonotype has a handful of counts. This chain joins TRBV28 and TRBJ1-1; TRBD1 matches at 12 bases. The trim removed 5 bases at V and 11 bases at J, leaving 9 bases unmatched. CDR1 is MDHEN and CDR2 is SYDVKM in the germline V gene. The CDR3 loop spans 14 amino acids. CDR3 bases: TGTGCCAGCAGTAACCCGGGACAGGGGGCTGGGGCTTTCTTT. Amino acid sequence: CASSNPGQGAGAFF.

The count of this clonotype is one. The V and J genes are TRBV7-6 and TRBJ2-5; 12 bases align to TRBD2. Germline CDR1 is SGHVS and CDR2 is FNYEAQ. CDR3 length equals 17 residues. Germline trimming cut 1 base from V and 0 bases from J; bases unmatched to any gene: 3. The CDR3 spells CASSLGLAGVYQETQYF. The CDR3 DNA reads as TGTGCCAGCAGCTTAGGACTAGCGGGGGTATACCAAGAGACCCAGTACTTC.

The J gene is TRBJ2-3, the V gene TRBV7-9; a possible D gene is TRBD1 (6 bases). With 3 bases removed from V and 2 bases from J, the gap between germline ends came to 12 bases. Germline values: CDR1 SEHNR, CDR2 FQNEAQ (reference sequence). CDR3 length: 15 amino acids. The CDR3 sequence is CASSFGQTLTDTQYF. Written as DNA, the CDR3 is TGTGCCAGCAGCTTTGGACAGACCCTCACAGATACGCAGTATTTT.

The sample holds many counts of this clonotype. This chain joins TRBV5-1 and TRBJ2-5; the match to TRBD2 covers 7 bases. The junction had 4 bases not matched to a gene; V was cut back by 0 bases and J by 5 bases. The CDR3 has 14 residues. Germline lookup yields CDR1 SGHRS and CDR2 YFSETQ. In DNA form, the CDR3 reads TGCGCCAGCAGCTTGGATTCTAGCGGCGAGACCCAGTACTTC. This gives the protein CASSLDSSGETQYF.

This chain uses TRBV7-6 with TRBJ1-4, with a tentative D call TRBD1 (5 bases). This CDR3 has 16 amino acids. V dropped 0 bases and J dropped 8 bases, with 16 bases sitting between them. Germline V gene sequence: CDR1 SGHVS, CDR2 FNYEAQ. In nucleotides, the CDR3 is TGTGCCAGCAGCTTAGCCCTAGCCCGGGGCGCCGAAAAACTGTTTTTT. It encodes CASSLALARGAEKLFF.

V is TRBV18 and J is TRBJ2-5, with D unclear. The V gene lost 2 bases and the J gene lost 0 bases, with 7 bases spanning the gap. Per the germline V gene, CDR1 is KGHSH and CDR2 is LQKENI. This CDR3 has 14 residues. The CDR3 region is CASSPAANQETQYF. For the CDR3, the DNA is TGTGCCAGCTCACCAGCGGCCAACCAAGAGACCCAGTACTTC.

This clonotype has only a few counts. The V call is TRBV29-1, the J call TRBJ2-2; D perhaps matches TRBD2 (6 bases). The CDR3 extends over 12 amino acids. The V end lost 3 bases, the J end lost 6 bases, and 8 bases lay between the germline ends. Germline V gene sequence: CDR1 SQVTM, CDR2 ANQGSEA. The CDR3 DNA reads TGCAGCGTTGATGGAGGGGCCGGGGAGCTGTTTTTT. Translated, it gives CSVDGGAGELFF.

Only a few counts were recorded for this clonotype. The V and J genes are TRBV14 and TRBJ2-7; 10 positions agree with TRBD1. This CDR3 contains 14 residues. CDR1 SGHDN and CDR2 FVKESK come from the germline V gene. V lost 2 bases, J lost 5 bases, and 3 bases stayed unmatched. The CDR3: CASSQWDRGHEQYF. CDR3 nucleotides: TGTGCCAGCAGCCAATGGGACAGGGGCCACGAGCAGTACTTC.

The V and J genes are TRBV29-1 and TRBJ2-3; D is ambiguous. The CDR3 covers 12 residues. V was trimmed by 4 bases and J by 2 bases, leaving 7 bases between them. Germline CDR1 is SQVTM and CDR2 is ANQGSEA. CDR3 region: CSVAPPTDTQYF. DNA of the CDR3: TGCAGCGTTGCACCGCCCACAGATACGCAGTATTTT.

This chain joins TRBV6-2 or TRBV6-3 and TRBJ2-1, with D possibly being TRBD1 or TRBD2 (6 bases each). The J call is in doubt because the DNA end fits TRBJ2-7 better. This CDR3 has 13 amino acids. Germline assignment: CDR1 MNHEY and CDR2 SVGEGT. The CDR3 DNA follows: TGTGCCAGCACGGGGGCAGATTCCTACGAGCAGTACTTC. It specifies CASTGADSYEQYF.

This clonotype was seen a few times. The CDR3 reads CASSLVGGHTDTQYF. Here the CDR3 DNA reads TGTGCCAGCAGCTTAGTGGGGGGGCACACAGATACGCAGTATTTT. The chain couples TRBV7-2 to TRBJ2-3; maybe TRBD2 (7 bases). Germline CDR1 SGHTA, CDR2 FQGNSA. Trimming pared 1 base from V and 2 bases from J, leaving 10 bases between. The CDR3 has 15 residues.

The gene calls are TRBV7-3 and TRBJ2-1; 7 positions agree with TRBD2. The CDR3 length is 15 residues. Germline lookup yields CDR1 SGHTA and CDR2 FQGTGA. The V gene end was trimmed by 5 bases and the J gene end by 9 bases; junction bases not matched to a gene: 13. The CDR3 region has the DNA TGTGCCAGCAGCCCCCGGGAGACTAGCCTATTTGAGCAGTTCTTC. Its protein is CASSPRETSLFEQFF.

This chain uses TRBV6-5 with TRBJ2-1; TRBD1 matches 7 bases. With 2 bases clipped from V and 6 bases from J, the junction kept 7 bases outside the gene matches. In germline, CDR1 is MNHEY, CDR2 SVGAGI. CDR3 length: 15 residues. CDR3 bases: TGTGCCAGCAGTTACGCCGCAGGGGGAAGCAATGAGCAGTTCTTC. Protein: CASSYAAGGSNEQFF.

The chain combines TRBV29-1 with TRBJ1-5, with D perhaps matching TRBD1 (5 bases). V was pared by 4 bases and J by 5 bases, with 9 bases between. This CDR3 is 12 amino acids long. CDR1 SQVTM and CDR2 ANQGSEA come from the germline V gene. The CDR3 reads CSVGGGDQPQHF. The CDR3 DNA reads TGCAGCGTTGGGGGCGGGGATCAGCCCCAGCATTTT. The full variable domain, with the rest looked up from reference TRBV29-1 and TRBJ1-5, is SAVISQKPSRDICQRGTSLTIQCQVDSQVTMMFWYRQQPGQSLTLIATANQGSEATYESGFVIDKFPISRPNLTFSTLTVSNMSPEDSSIYLCSVGGGDQPQHFGDGTRLSIL.

In this sample, this clonotype turned up a few times. This chain's CDR3 is CATSILAGGYNEQFF. For the CDR3, the DNA is TGTGCCACCAGCATATTAGCGGGGGGATACAATGAGCAGTTCTTC. The chain uses TRBV15 and TRBJ2-1, with 10 nucleotides matching TRBD2. The germline gives CDR1 LNHNV, CDR2 YYDKDF (reference sequence). V trimming: 4 bases; J trimming: 4 bases; junction bases outside the gene matches: 4. This CDR3 is 15 amino acids long.

The chain links TRBV5-1 to TRBJ1-2; no definite D call. Germline CDR1 and CDR2: SGHRS and YFSETQ. The CDR3 contains 14 residues. V was cut by 0 bases and J by 0 bases, with 6 bases left in between. CDR3 sequence: CASSLVGTNYGYTF. The DNA for the CDR3 is TGCGCCAGCAGCTTGGTGGGAACTAACTATGGCTACACCTTC.

This clonotype occurred a few times. The chain has TRBV30 and TRBJ2-6, with unresolved D. Trimming stripped 1 base from V and 4 bases from J, with 8 bases between. Germline V gene lookup returns CDR1 GTSNPN and CDR2 SVGIG (reference sequence). The CDR3 has 14 amino acids. The CDR3 nucleotides read TGTGCCTGGAGTGAGGGTGACGGGGCCAACGTCCTGACTTTC. Amino acid sequence: CAWSEGDGANVLTF.